This is a list of T cell receptor beta chains from one sample in a study of glioma-infiltrating T cells. TCRdb redid the calling of the multiplex PCR reads with MiXCR, one entry per CDR3 protein. Of 150,000 to 200,000 distinct CDR3 sequences listed, over 40% are singletons. Sequenced material: glioma tissue, nonneoplastic brain tissue, or PBMCs (not recorded which). The receptor set was obtained from a human donor with low-grade glioma or glioblastoma, undergoing nonglioma brain surgery, or in good health (not recorded which). CDR3s include the opening cysteine and the closing phenylalanine or tryptophan. A D gene is named only where the DNA matches it firmly. Expanded clones are given a class, and other clones once, few, many or no size at all.

cdr3_aa cdr3_nt v_call d_call clone_size j_call
CASNLRGKDTQYF TGTGCCAGCAACCTAAGGGGAAAAGATACGCAGTATTTT TRBV2 NA NA TRBJ2-3
CASVGDRDRFYDQYF TGTGCCAGCGTGGGGGATCGGGACAGATTCTACGATCAGTACTTC TRBV2 TRBD1 once TRBJ2-7
CASNPGASHYNEQYF TGTGCCAGCAACCCCGGGGCTAGCCACTACAATGAGCAGTACTTC TRBV7-2 NA NA TRBJ2-7
CASSRGQATSYEQYF TGTGCCAGCAGCCGCGGACAGGCTACCTCCTACGAGCAGTACTTC TRBV7-6 TRBD1 many TRBJ2-7
CASSLTAGDVDTKYF TGTGCCAGCAGCCTTACCGCGGGGGACGTAGATACGAAGTATTTT TRBV6-2/TRBV6-3 TRBD2 NA TRBJ2-3
CASSRGPTDTQYF TGTGCCAGCAGCAGGGGGCCTACAGATACGCAGTATTTT TRBV2 TRBD1 NA TRBJ2-3
CASSTGDYGYTF TGTGCCAGCAGTACAGGGGACTATGGCTACACCTTC TRBV2 TRBD1 many TRBJ1-2
CAISDSLAGGRGEQFF TGTGCCATCAGTGATTCACTAGCGGGAGGGCGGGGTGAGCAGTTCTTC TRBV10-3 TRBD2 few TRBJ2-1
CASSSISGRIGETKYF TGTGCCAGCAGTTCCATTAGCGGGAGAATAGGAGAGACCAAGTACTTC TRBV6-2/TRBV6-3 TRBD2 NA TRBJ2-5
CSAGTATQSGETQYF TGCAGTGCAGGGACAGCCACCCAGTCTGGAGAGACCCAGTACTTC TRBV20-1 TRBD1 many TRBJ2-5
CASSSAGENTEAFF TGTGCCAGCAGTTCGGCGGGCGAGAACACTGAAGCTTTCTTT TRBV6-5 NA NA TRBJ1-1
CASSAVSGASVLNF TGTGCCAGCAGTGCAGTATCTGGGGCCAGCGTCCTGAATTTC TRBV27 NA NA TRBJ2-6
CASSDRGGLEDNEQFF TGTGCCAGCTCAGACAGGGGAGGACTAGAGGACAATGAGCAGTTCTTC TRBV19 NA NA TRBJ2-1
CASSRGRGMGYEQYF TGCGCCAGCAGCCGAGGCAGGGGGATGGGCTACGAGCAGTACTTC TRBV4-1 TRBD1 many TRBJ2-7
CSARDRAGGPVYNEQFF TGCAGTGCTAGAGATCGAGCGGGAGGGCCCGTCTACAATGAGCAGTTCTTC TRBV20-1 TRBD2 NA TRBJ2-1
CASRSNGGGNTDTQYF TGTGCCAGCAGGTCCAACGGAGGGGGAAACACAGATACGCAGTATTTT TRBV7-2 NA NA TRBJ2-3
CASSVDGNIKYF TGTGCCAGCAGTGTGGATGGAAACATTAAGTACTTC TRBV2 NA NA TRBJ2-4
CASSPGQRTDTQYF TGTGCCAGCAGCCCAGGACAGCGCACAGATACGCAGTATTTT TRBV28 NA many TRBJ2-3
CASSQSGRLNSPLHF TGTGCCAGCAGTCAATCAGGACGCCTTAATTCACCCCTCCACTTT TRBV6-1 NA many TRBJ1-6
CASSPRIARGHTEAFF TGTGCCAGCTCACCAAGGATTGCCAGGGGGCACACTGAAGCTTTCTTT TRBV18 TRBD1 NA TRBJ1-1
CATSRDSGRAGELFF TGTGCCACCAGCAGAGATAGCGGGAGGGCCGGGGAGCTGTTTTTT TRBV15 TRBD2 many TRBJ2-2
CASSSGAGGTQYF TGTGCCAGCAGCTCCGGAGCGGGAGGAACGCAGTATTTT TRBV3-1 TRBD2 many TRBJ2-3
CASNDREGDTQYF TGTGCCAGCAATGACAGGGAGGGGGATACGCAGTATTTT TRBV6-1 NA many TRBJ2-3
CASSSGANTGALF TGCGCCAGCAGCTCAGGGGCCAACACTGGAGCTTTATTT TRBV5-1 NA NA TRBJ1-1
CASSPDRFYNEQFF TGTGCCAGCAGCCCAGACAGGTTCTACAATGAGCAGTTCTTC TRBV6-2/TRBV6-3 NA few TRBJ2-1
CASSLHGDMGLDNEQLF TGTGCCAGCAGCCTCCACGGGGACATGGGTTTAGACAATGAGCAGCTCTTC TRBV28 NA NA TRBJ2-1
CSASPLGLAYYGGGRADTQYF TGCAGTGCTAGCCCTCTAGGACTAGCGTATTACGGGGGGGGTAGGGCAGATACGCAGTATTTT TRBV20-1 TRBD2 NA TRBJ2-3
CSAKYREPPNEQFF TGCAGTGCTAAGTATCGGGAGCCCCCCAATGAGCAGTTCTTC TRBV20-1 NA many TRBJ2-1
CANSLGRHYEQYF TGTGCCAACAGTTTGGGCAGGCACTACGAGCAGTACTTC TRBV28 NA NA TRBJ2-7
CASSLIRGGEAFF TGTGCCAGCAGTTTGATCCGAGGGGGCGAAGCTTTCTTT TRBV28 TRBD1 many TRBJ1-1
CAKCRDDDEQYF TGTGCCAAATGCAGGGACGACGACGAGCAGTACTTC TRBV6-1 NA many TRBJ2-7
CASSERVPYGYTF TGTGCCAGCAGTGAACGGGTACCTTATGGCTACACCTTC TRBV2 NA NA TRBJ1-2
CASSPTSASDTQYF TGTGCCAGCAGCCCAACGTCGGCCTCAGATACGCAGTATTTT TRBV6-1 NA few TRBJ2-3
CASSSTSGRVADTQYF TGTGCCAGCAGCTCAACTAGCGGGAGGGTGGCAGATACGCAGTATTTT TRBV7-2 TRBD2 many TRBJ2-3
CASSYDRDSEAFF TGTGCCAGCAGTTACGACAGGGATAGTGAAGCTTTCTTT TRBV6-2/TRBV6-3 TRBD1 many TRBJ1-1
CASSDPGTETQYF TGTGCCAGCAGTGACCCTGGTACGGAGACCCAGTACTTC TRBV28 NA many TRBJ2-5
CASSLDRSPTYNEQFF TGTGCCAGCAGTCTCGACAGGTCTCCAACCTACAATGAGCAGTTCTTC TRBV27 NA many TRBJ2-1
CAIRLDSNQPQHF TGTGCCATCCGCCTGGACAGCAATCAGCCCCAGCATTTT TRBV2 NA NA TRBJ1-5
CASAREGTDTQYF TGTGCCAGTGCGCGTGAGGGAACAGATACGCAGTATTTT TRBV2 NA NA TRBJ2-3
CASSYSRIGATYEQYF TGTGCCAGCAGTTACTCAAGGATCGGGGCCACCTACGAGCAGTACTTC TRBV6-6 NA many TRBJ2-7
CASSFPRQGDPYEQYF TGTGCCAGCAGCTTCCCCCGACAGGGGGACCCCTACGAGCAGTACTTC TRBV6-1 TRBD1 many TRBJ2-7
CASREVGSTYNEQFF TGTGCCAGCAGGGAGGTGGGGTCTACCTACAATGAGCAGTTCTTC TRBV27 NA many TRBJ2-1